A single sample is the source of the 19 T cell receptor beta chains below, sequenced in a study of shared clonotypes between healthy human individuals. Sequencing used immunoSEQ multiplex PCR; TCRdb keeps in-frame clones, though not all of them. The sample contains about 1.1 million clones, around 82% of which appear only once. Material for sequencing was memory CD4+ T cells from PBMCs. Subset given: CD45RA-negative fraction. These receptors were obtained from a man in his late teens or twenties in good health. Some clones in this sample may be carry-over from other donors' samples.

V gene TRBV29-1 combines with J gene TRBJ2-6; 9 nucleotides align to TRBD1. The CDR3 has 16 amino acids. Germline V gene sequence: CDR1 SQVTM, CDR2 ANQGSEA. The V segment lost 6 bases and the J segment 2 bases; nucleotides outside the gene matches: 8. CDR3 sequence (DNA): TGCAGCGTCGGGCAGGACAGGGGAGCTGGGGCCAACGTCCTGACTTTC. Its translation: CSVGQDRGAGANVLTF.

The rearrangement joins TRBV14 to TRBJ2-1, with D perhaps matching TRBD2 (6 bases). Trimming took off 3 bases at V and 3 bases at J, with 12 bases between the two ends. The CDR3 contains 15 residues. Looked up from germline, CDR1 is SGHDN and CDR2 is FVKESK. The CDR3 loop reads CASSQDAGYYNEQFF. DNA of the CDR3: TGTGCCAGCAGCCAGGATGCGGGATACTACAATGAGCAGTTCTTC.

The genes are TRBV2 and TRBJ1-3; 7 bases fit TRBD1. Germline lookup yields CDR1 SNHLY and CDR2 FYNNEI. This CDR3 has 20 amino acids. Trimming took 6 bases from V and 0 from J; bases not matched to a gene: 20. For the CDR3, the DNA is TGTGCCAGCAGCGAACGGACAGGAGGGGGCTCACGACGCTCTGGAAACACCATATATTTT. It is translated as CASSERTGGGSRRSGNTIYF.

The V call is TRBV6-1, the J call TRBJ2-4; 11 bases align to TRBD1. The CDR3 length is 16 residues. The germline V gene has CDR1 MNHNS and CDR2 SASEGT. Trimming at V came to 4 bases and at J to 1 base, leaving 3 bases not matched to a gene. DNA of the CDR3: TGTGCCAGCAGTGGCGGACAGGGGGCCGCCAAAAACATTCAGTACTTC. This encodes CASSGGQGAAKNIQYF.

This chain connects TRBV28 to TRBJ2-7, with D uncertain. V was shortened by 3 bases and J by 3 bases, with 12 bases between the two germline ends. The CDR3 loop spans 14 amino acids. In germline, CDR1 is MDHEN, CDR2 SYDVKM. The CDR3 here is CASSFHTQIYEQYF. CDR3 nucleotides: TGTGCCAGCAGTTTCCACACCCAGATCTACGAGCAGTACTTC.

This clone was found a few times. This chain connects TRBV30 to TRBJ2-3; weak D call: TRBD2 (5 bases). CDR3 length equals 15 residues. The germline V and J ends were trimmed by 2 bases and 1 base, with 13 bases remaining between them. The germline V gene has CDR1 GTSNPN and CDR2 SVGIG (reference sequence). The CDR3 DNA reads TGTGCCTGGAGTTTGGACTGGGATCGCACAGATACGCAGTATTTT. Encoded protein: CAWSLDWDRTDTQYF.

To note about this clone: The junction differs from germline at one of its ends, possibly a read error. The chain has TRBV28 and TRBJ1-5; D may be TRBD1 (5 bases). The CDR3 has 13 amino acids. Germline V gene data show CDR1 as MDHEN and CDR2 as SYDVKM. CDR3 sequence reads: CGTRGNTNQPQHF. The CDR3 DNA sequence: TGCGGGACCCGGGGAAATACCAATCAGCCCCAGCATTTT.

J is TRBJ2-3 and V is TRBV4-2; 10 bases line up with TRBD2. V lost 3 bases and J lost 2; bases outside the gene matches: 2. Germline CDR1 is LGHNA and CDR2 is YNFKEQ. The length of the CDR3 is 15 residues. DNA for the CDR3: TGTGCCAGCAGCCATGGACTAGCGGCCACAGATACGCAGTATTTT. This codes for CASSHGLAATDTQYF.

The CDR3 DNA follows: TGCGCCAGCTTCGGTGAGACAGGGCAATATGGCTACACCTTC. It is translated as CASFGETGQYGYTF. This chain uses TRBV5-1 with TRBJ1-2, with 7 nucleotides matching TRBD1. Germline V gene sequence: CDR1 SGHRS, CDR2 YFSETQ. The CDR3 runs 14 residues. V was pared by 7 bases and J by 5 bases, with 11 bases of the junction left unmatched.

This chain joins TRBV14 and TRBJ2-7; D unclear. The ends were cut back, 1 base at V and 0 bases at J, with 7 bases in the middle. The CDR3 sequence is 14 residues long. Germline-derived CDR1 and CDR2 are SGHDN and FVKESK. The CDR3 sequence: CASSQGRNSYEQYF. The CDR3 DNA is TGTGCCAGCAGCCAAGGTCGGAACTCCTACGAGCAGTACTTC.

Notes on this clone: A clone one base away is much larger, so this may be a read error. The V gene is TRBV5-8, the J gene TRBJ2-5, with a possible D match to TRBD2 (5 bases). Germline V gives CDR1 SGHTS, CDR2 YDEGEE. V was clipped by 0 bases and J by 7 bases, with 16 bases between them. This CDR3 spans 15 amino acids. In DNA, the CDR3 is TGTGCCAGCAGCTTGGTGTCTGTCGGGGAAGGGACCCAGTACTTC. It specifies CASSLVSVGEGTQYF.

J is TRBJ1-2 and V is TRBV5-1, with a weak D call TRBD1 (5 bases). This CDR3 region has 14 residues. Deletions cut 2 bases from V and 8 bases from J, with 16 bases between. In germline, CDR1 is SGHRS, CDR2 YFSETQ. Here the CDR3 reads CASSFPQGMEGYTF. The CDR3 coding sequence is TGCGCCAGCAGCTTCCCGCAGGGAATGGAGGGCTACACCTTC.

Written as DNA, the CDR3 is TGTGCCAGCTCTCGAAGACAGACCGAAGTAAACAACACCGGGGAGCTGTTTTTT. Translation gives CASSRRQTEVNNTGELFF. The chain uses TRBV18 and TRBJ2-2, with D possibly matching TRBD1 (5 bases). The CDR3 runs 18 residues. Trimming pared 6 bases from V and 2 bases from J, leaving 22 bases between. CDR1 and CDR2 (germline): KGHSH, LQKENI.

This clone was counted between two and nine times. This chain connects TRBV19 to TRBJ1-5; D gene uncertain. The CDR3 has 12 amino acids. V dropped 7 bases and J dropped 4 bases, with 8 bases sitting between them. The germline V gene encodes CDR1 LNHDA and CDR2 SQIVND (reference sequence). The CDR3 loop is CASTDWNQPQHF. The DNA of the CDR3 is TGTGCCAGTACAGACTGGAATCAGCCCCAGCATTTT.

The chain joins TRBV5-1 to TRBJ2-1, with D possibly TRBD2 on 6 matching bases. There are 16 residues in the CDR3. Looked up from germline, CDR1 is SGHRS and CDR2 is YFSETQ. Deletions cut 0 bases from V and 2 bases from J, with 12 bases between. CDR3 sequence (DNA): TGCGCCAGCAGCTTGGACACTAGGAGGGCCTACAATGAGCAGTTCTTC. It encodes CASSLDTRRAYNEQFF.

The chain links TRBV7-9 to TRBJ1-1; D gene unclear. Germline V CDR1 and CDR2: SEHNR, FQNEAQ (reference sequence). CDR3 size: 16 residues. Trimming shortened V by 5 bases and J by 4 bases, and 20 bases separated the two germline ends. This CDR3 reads CASSAPNTRGITEAFF. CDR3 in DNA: TGTGCCAGCAGCGCGCCAAATACGCGCGGAATCACTGAAGCTTTCTTT.

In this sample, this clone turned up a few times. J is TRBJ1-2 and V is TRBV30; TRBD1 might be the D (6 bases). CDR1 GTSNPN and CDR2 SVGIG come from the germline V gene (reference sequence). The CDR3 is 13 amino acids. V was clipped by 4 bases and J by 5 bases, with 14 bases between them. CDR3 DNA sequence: TGTGCCTGGAAGGGACAAATGCTTTATGGCTACACCTTC. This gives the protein CAWKGQMLYGYTF.

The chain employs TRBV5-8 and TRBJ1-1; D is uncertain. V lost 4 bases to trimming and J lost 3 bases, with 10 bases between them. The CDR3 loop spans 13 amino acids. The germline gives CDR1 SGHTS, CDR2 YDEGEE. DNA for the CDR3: TGTGCCAGCAGCCAGGAGATGTACACTGAAGCTTTCTTT. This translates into CASSQEMYTEAFF.

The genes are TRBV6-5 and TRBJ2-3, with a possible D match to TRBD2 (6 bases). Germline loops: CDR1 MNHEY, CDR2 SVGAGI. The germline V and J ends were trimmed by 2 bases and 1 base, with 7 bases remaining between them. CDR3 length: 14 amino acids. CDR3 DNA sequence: TGTGCCAGCAGTTACGGCGGGGGCACAGATACGCAGTATTTT. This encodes CASSYGGGTDTQYF.